Each of the 29 T cell receptor beta chains below was sequenced from the same sample in a study of vaccination effects on CD4 cells after COVID-19. No cognate antigen is known for these TCRs. ViraFEST expansion of antigen-specific CD4+ T cells with viral peptide pools preceded sequencing. Culture proceeded for nine to eleven days, and CD4+ T cells were then isolated. Subjects were given two BNT162b2 or mRNA-1273 vaccine doses. Repertoires were generated with immunoSEQ multiplex PCR, while TCRdb's copy carries only in-frame clones and drops some. The sample includes tens of thousands of clones, about 74% of them seen just once. Material: CD4+ T cells from PBMCs cultured with HCoV-OC43 spike peptides, obtained after COVID-19 vaccination. Subset defined: HCoV-OC43 spike overlapping peptide pool stimulation. Receptors were obtained from a human donor who received a COVID-19 vaccine.

This clone was counted once. This same CDR3 is encoded by further DNA sequences in the sample. The chain has TRBV2 and TRBJ2-6; D gene unclear. CDR3 length: 13 residues. Germline CDR1 and CDR2: SNHLY and FYNNEI. The V end lost 4 bases, the J end lost 1 base, and 2 bases lay between the germline ends. CDR3 residues: CASSGSGANVLTF. The CDR3 DNA sequence: TGTGCCAGCAGTGGGTCTGGGGCCAACGTCCTGACTTTC. Full variable domain (remainder filled in from reference TRBV2 and TRBJ2-6): EPEVTQTPSHQVTQMGQEVILRCVPISNHLYFYWYRQILGQKVEFLVSFYNNEISEKSEIFDDQFSVERPDGSNFTLKIRSTKLEDSAMYFCASSGSGANVLTFGAGSRLTVL.

V is TRBV29-1 and J is TRBJ2-1; 9 nucleotides match TRBD1. The germline CDR1 and CDR2 sequences are SQVTM and ANQGSEA. The CDR3 has 13 amino acids. Unmatched junction bases numbered 5, after V lost 2 bases and J lost 9 bases. CDR3 amino acids: CSVEQDRGVEQFF. DNA of the CDR3: TGCAGCGTTGAACAAGACAGGGGGGTTGAGCAGTTCTTC.

The chain has TRBV20-1 and TRBJ2-1; 12 bases line up with TRBD2. The germline V gene has CDR1 DFQATT and CDR2 SNEGSKA (reference sequence). CDR3 length: 17 residues. Trimming removed 3 bases from V and 4 bases from J; junction bases left unmatched: 10. CDR3 in amino acids: CSASGGLAGRSYNEQFF. The CDR3 DNA is TGCAGTGCTAGTGGGGGACTAGCGGGTCGGTCGTACAATGAGCAGTTCTTC.

In its sample, this clone was seen once. The V gene is TRBV10-3, the J gene TRBJ2-5; TRBD1 matches at 12 bases. Germline CDR1 is ENHRY and CDR2 is SYGVKD. The CDR3 is made up of 17 amino acids. Trimming removed 2 bases from V and 5 bases from J; junction bases left unmatched: 9. CDR3: CAISETPSGTGGETQYF. The CDR3 nucleotides read TGTGCCATCAGTGAGACACCCTCCGGGACAGGGGGCGAGACCCAGTACTTC.

The chain combines TRBV6-2 or TRBV6-3 with TRBJ2-7; D remains ambiguous. V was pared by 0 bases and J by 0 bases, with 15 bases between. Looked up from germline, CDR1 is MNHEY and CDR2 is SVGEGT. This CDR3 contains 17 residues. Here the CDR3 DNA reads TGTGCCAGCAGTTACTCGTATCTGGGCGGAAGCTCCTACGAGCAGTACTTC. Amino acids: CASSYSYLGGSSYEQYF.

This clone was seen a handful of times. The chain uses TRBV2 and TRBJ2-1; D might be TRBD2 (7 bases). The V end was cut by 7 bases, the J end by 2 bases, with 15 bases between. This CDR3 spans 15 amino acids. Germline lookup yields CDR1 SNHLY and CDR2 FYNNEI. DNA for the CDR3: TGTGCCAGCAAAGGGTGGCGGGGGCCCTACAATGAGCAGTTCTTC. Protein product: CASKGWRGPYNEQFF.

V usage is TRBV12-1 and J usage is TRBJ2-3; the table names TRBD2, a call not compared with the DNA. TRBV12-1 is flagged as a pseudogene. This CDR3 contains 16 residues. The CDR3 DNA reads as TGTGCCAGCAGCCATTACCTAACTAGCCTCACAGATACGCAGTATTTT. Encoded protein: CASSHYLTSLTDTQYF.

The CDR3 nucleotides are TGTGCCAGCAGCAACCCAGACAGGGGGCCTGGAAACACCATATATTTT. Its protein product is CASSNPDRGPGNTIYF. This chain links TRBV6-4 with TRBJ1-3, with TRBD1 matching 10 bases. V dropped 6 bases and J dropped 2; count of bases not matched to a gene: 7. CDR3 length: 16 residues. In germline, CDR1 is MRHNA, CDR2 SNTAGT.

Written as DNA, the CDR3 is TGTTCGTTGGCTTCGGGACAGCCCCAGCATTTT. Translating it yields CSLASGQPQHF. The V gene is TRBV6-5, the J gene TRBJ1-5, with D unclear. The germline V gene has CDR1 MNHEY and CDR2 SVGAGI. The CDR3 runs 11 residues.

The chain combines TRBV14 with TRBJ1-1, with 8 positions matching TRBD1. The CDR3 sequence is 14 residues long. Germline loops: CDR1 SGHDN, CDR2 FVKESK. The trim removed 1 base at V and 5 bases at J, leaving 3 bases unmatched. Here the CDR3 reads CASSQGYRGTEAFF. As DNA, the CDR3 is TGTGCCAGCAGCCAAGGCTACAGGGGGACTGAAGCTTTCTTT.

Only a few counts were recorded for this clone. V usage is TRBV20-1 and J usage is TRBJ1-2; TRBD1 agrees at 7 bases. This CDR3 has 11 residues. Germline V gene sequence: CDR1 DFQATT, CDR2 SNEGSKA (reference sequence). The CDR3 sequence is CSMTGRYGYTF. DNA of the CDR3: TGCAGCATGACAGGGAGGTATGGCTACACCTTC.

V gene TRBV6-5 combines with J gene TRBJ1-1, with TRBD1 as a possible D gene (5 bases). V was pared by 7 bases and J by 1 base, with 16 bases between. CDR3 length: 15 amino acids. CDR1 and CDR2 (germline): MNHEY, SVGAGI. CDR3 nucleotide sequence: TGTGCCAGCATCCGTCCGGGGGGTTCGAACACTGAAGCTTTCTTT. The encoded protein is CASIRPGGSNTEAFF.

This chain connects TRBV5-1 to TRBJ1-3, with TRBD1 as a possible D gene (5 bases). Per germline, CDR1 SGHRS and CDR2 YFSETQ. The CDR3 is 14 residues long. V was cut by 5 bases and J by 2 bases, with 11 bases left in between. The CDR3 region has the DNA TGCGCCAGCAGGGAAGGGGTGGCTGGAAACACCATATATTTT. It specifies CASREGVAGNTIYF.

The CDR3: CASSVSGPLQDTQYF. The CDR3 bases are TGTGCCAGTAGTGTCAGTGGTCCCTTACAAGATACGCAGTATTTT. This chain connects TRBV19 to TRBJ2-3; D is unclear. The CDR3 is 15 amino acids. Germline CDR1 and CDR2: LNHDA and SQIVND (reference sequence). Between the trimmed V and J ends, which lost 5 bases and 5 bases, there was a span of 17 bases.

The CDR3, as DNA: TGCGCCAGCAGCTTTGACGGAACCTACGAGCAGTACTTC. Encoded protein: CASSFDGTYEQYF. The genes are TRBV5-1 and TRBJ2-7; D gene unclear. V lost 2 bases to trimming and J lost 2 bases, with 8 bases between them. Germline loops: CDR1 SGHRS, CDR2 YFSETQ. The CDR3 spans 13 residues.

The V call is TRBV3-1 (or the pseudogene TRBV3-2), the J call TRBJ1-2; D not certain. Germline-derived CDR1 and CDR2 are LGHDT and YNNKEL (reference sequence). The CDR3 runs 13 residues. Trimming took off 4 bases at V and 1 base at J, with 7 bases between the two ends. The CDR3, as DNA: TGTGCCAGCAGCCTAACAGTTAACTATGGCTACACCTTC. The encoded protein is CASSLTVNYGYTF.

This chain connects TRBV6-4 to TRBJ1-1; 10 bases line up with TRBD1. There are 14 residues in the CDR3. V lost 6 bases to trimming and J lost 4 bases; unmatched junction nucleotides: 5. Looked up from germline, CDR1 is MRHNA and CDR2 is SNTAGT. CDR3 nucleotides: TGTGCCAGCAGAGCGGACAGGGGGAGCACTGAAGCTTTCTTT. This translates into CASRADRGSTEAFF.

The rearrangement joins TRBV7-9 to TRBJ1-2; 7 bases are shared with TRBD1. This CDR3 has 16 amino acids. Trimming removed 2 bases from V and 5 bases from J; junction bases left unmatched: 11. Germline loops: CDR1 SEHNR, CDR2 FQNEAQ (reference sequence). CDR3 in amino acids: CASSLTGANEGYGYTF. The CDR3 DNA reads as TGTGCCAGCAGCTTAACAGGGGCCAACGAAGGATATGGCTACACCTTC.

The J gene is TRBJ2-4, the V gene TRBV19; 7 bases map to TRBD2. Trimming cost V 5 bases and J 0 bases; bases outside gene matches: 13. This CDR3 comprises 18 residues. Germline values: CDR1 LNHDA, CDR2 SQIVND (reference sequence). The CDR3 loop is CASSQASGAELAKNIQYF. The DNA for the CDR3 is TGTGCCAGTAGTCAGGCGAGCGGGGCTGAACTAGCCAAAAACATTCAGTACTTC. Using reference TRBV19 and TRBJ2-4 for the parts outside the CDR3, the full variable domain is DGGITQSPKYLFRKEGQNVTLSCEQNLNHDAMYWYRQDPGQGLRLIYYSQIVNDFQKGDIAEGYSVSREKKESFPLTVTSAQKNPTAFYLCASSQASGAELAKNIQYFGAGTRLSVL.

The CDR3 protein is CASSDRGQSSETQYF. The CDR3 region has the DNA TGTGCCAGCAGTGATCGAGGACAGTCTTCAGAGACCCAGTACTTC. The J gene is TRBJ2-5, the V gene TRBV2; D is perhaps TRBD1 (6 bases). Germline V gene sequence: CDR1 SNHLY, CDR2 FYNNEI. Trimming cost V 3 bases and J 4 bases, with 15 bases left between them. The CDR3 totals 15 residues.

The CDR3 is CASSVVNSGTGELFF. The CDR3 DNA reads as TGTGCCAGCAGCGTAGTAAATAGTGGCACCGGGGAGCTGTTTTTT. The chain joins TRBV9 to TRBJ2-2, with no clear D. There are 15 residues in the CDR3. The germline gives CDR1 SGDLS, CDR2 YYNGEE. V was pared by 0 bases and J by 4 bases, with 10 bases between.

The chain couples TRBV10-3 to TRBJ2-2; 8 bases agree with TRBD1. The CDR3 runs to 14 residues. The V gene's germline CDR1 is ENHRY and CDR2 SYGVKD. Trimming at V came to 11 bases and at J to 6 bases, leaving 11 bases not matched to a gene. The CDR3 protein is CAASGQGRSGELFF. The CDR3 bases are TGTGCCGCATCAGGACAGGGACGTTCCGGGGAGCTGTTTTTT.

The V and J genes are TRBV10-2 and TRBJ2-7; 15 bases fit TRBD2. V gave up 6 bases and J gave up 0 bases; unmatched junction bases: 12. The CDR3 spans 19 residues. Germline values: CDR1 WSHSY, CDR2 SAAADI. This CDR3 reads CASRRWTSGRANSSYEQYF. In DNA, the CDR3 is TGCGCCAGCAGGAGATGGACTAGCGGGAGGGCCAATAGCTCCTACGAGCAGTACTTC.

The chain joins TRBV20-1 to TRBJ1-2; D possibly corresponds to TRBD1 (5 bases). Per the germline V gene, CDR1 is DFQATT and CDR2 is SNEGSKA (reference sequence). This CDR3 is built from 13 residues. V lost 3 bases and J 0 bases, leaving 8 bases between the germline ends. The CDR3 reads CSASGGPNYGYTF. The CDR3 DNA is TGCAGTGCTAGTGGGGGTCCTAACTATGGCTACACCTTC.

This clone was observed a few times. This sequence joins TRBV10-2 and TRBJ2-7; no clear D gene. Trimming cost V 6 bases and J 6 bases, with 15 bases left between them. The CDR3 covers 13 residues. CDR1 WSHSY and CDR2 SAAADI come from the germline V gene. The CDR3 here is CASRGQTMAEQYF. CDR3 coding DNA: TGCGCCAGCAGAGGGCAGACCATGGCCGAGCAGTACTTC.

This sequence joins TRBV4-1 and TRBJ2-1, with 9 bases fitting TRBD1. V shed 5 bases, J shed 5 bases, and the junction held 13 bases outside the gene matches. Germline assignment: CDR1 MGHRA and CDR2 YSYEKL. This CDR3 region has 17 residues. The CDR3 protein is CASSYLSTGGYDNEQFF. The CDR3 DNA reads TGCGCCAGCAGCTATTTATCGACAGGGGGTTATGACAATGAGCAGTTCTTC.

The J gene is TRBJ2-2, the V gene TRBV5-1; TRBD2 matches 8 bases. The V and J ends lost 0 bases and 4 bases, in that order; junction bases with no gene match: 8. Germline V gives CDR1 SGHRS, CDR2 YFSETQ. This CDR3 has 17 amino acids. CDR3: CASSLGVTSGRTGELFF. The CDR3 DNA is TGCGCCAGCAGCTTGGGGGTAACTAGCGGTCGCACCGGGGAGCTGTTTTTT.

V usage is TRBV5-6 and J usage is TRBJ2-3, with D possibly being TRBD2 (5 bases). The CDR3 covers 13 residues. CDR1 and CDR2 (germline): SGHDT, YYEEEE. V lost 4 bases and J lost 6, with 12 bases in between. CDR3 sequence reads: CASSRERPDTQYF. CDR3 DNA sequence: TGTGCCAGCAGCCGCGAGCGGCCGGATACGCAGTATTTT.

The V and J genes are TRBV6-5 and TRBJ2-5, with D uncertain. The CDR3 extends over 10 amino acids. Germline assignment: CDR1 MNHEY and CDR2 SVGAGI. V was clipped by 6 bases and J by 2 bases, with 1 base between them. The DNA for the CDR3 is TGTGCCAGCAGGCAAGAGACCCAGTACTTC. This codes for CASRQETQYF.